These T cell receptor beta chains were read from a single sample in a study of post-analysis software for immune sequencing data. TCRdb itself ran the PCR reads through MiXCR, one entry per CDR3 protein. The sample lists about 770,000 distinct CDR3 sequences, roughly 46% occurring once. Material for sequencing was blood. These receptor sequences come from a girl aged 5-17 years with multiple sclerosis. CDR3s include the opening cysteine and the closing phenylalanine or tryptophan. A D gene is named only where the DNA matches it firmly. The size field is filled for only some rows; it gives once, few, many or a size class.

v_gene,abundance,j_gene,d_gene,CDR3aa,CDR3nt
TRBV6-1,NA,TRBJ2-7,NA,CATATGSSYEQYF,TGTGCCACCGCGACGGGGAGCTCCTACGAGCAGTACTTC
TRBV27,NA,TRBJ2-7,NA,CASSFNTDNEQYF,TGTGCCAGCAGTTTTAACACCGACAATGAGCAGTACTTC
TRBV6-2/TRBV6-3,NA,TRBJ2-5,TRBD2,CASSYAGLAGDQYF,TGTGCCAGCAGTTATGCCGGACTAGCGGGAGACCAGTACTTC
TRBV20-1,NA,TRBJ2-7,TRBD2,CSASRPGLAGAYEQYF,TGCAGTGCTAGTCGCCCCGGTCTAGCGGGAGCCTACGAGCAGTACTTC
TRBV5-1,many,TRBJ2-3,NA,CASSLVPDADTQYF,TGCGCCAGCAGCTTGGTTCCTGACGCAGATACGCAGTATTTT
TRBV2,once,TRBJ2-1,NA,CASNLELLSLHEQFF,TGTGCCAGCAATCTCGAACTACTGTCTCTACATGAGCAGTTCTTC
TRBV4-2,NA,TRBJ2-7,NA,CASSQELSSLEQYF,TGTGCCAGCAGCCAAGAGCTGTCGTCTCTCGAGCAGTACTTC
TRBV11-2,NA,TRBJ2-7,TRBD2,CASSSHVAGGPREQYF,TGTGCCAGCAGCTCCCATGTTGCGGGAGGGCCTCGGGAGCAGTACTTC
TRBV29-1,NA,TRBJ2-7,TRBD2,CSDGTSGTLFHYEQYF,TGCAGCGATGGGACTAGCGGCACACTATTTCACTACGAGCAGTACTTC
TRBV10-3,NA,TRBJ1-2,NA,CAISVGRDYGYTF,TGTGCCATCAGTGTAGGGCGGGACTATGGCTACACCTTC
TRBV5-1,NA,TRBJ2-6,TRBD2,CASSSKPPGTIGSGANVLTF,TGCGCCAGCAGCTCGAAACCCCCTGGGACTATTGGCTCTGGGGCCAACGTCCTGACTTTC
TRBV28,NA,TRBJ2-3,TRBD1,CASRTTGADTQYF,TGTGCCAGCAGAACCACAGGGGCCGATACGCAGTATTTT
TRBV15,NA,TRBJ2-1,TRBD2,CATSREGRTRSDEQFF,TGTGCCACCAGCAGAGAGGGTCGGACTAGATCCGATGAGCAGTTCTTC
TRBV7-7,NA,TRBJ2-7,TRBD2,CASSLAGTSGTPAGYEQYF,TGTGCTAGCAGCTTAGCCGGGACTAGCGGGACGCCGGCTGGGTACGAGCAGTACTTC
TRBV24-1,many,TRBJ2-5,NA,CATSGQGGETQYF,TGTGCCACCAGTGGGCAAGGAGGCGAGACCCAGTACTTC
TRBV12-3/TRBV12-4,NA,TRBJ2-4,NA,CASGGGRGAKNIQYF,TGTGCCAGCGGAGGGGGCCGGGGTGCCAAAAACATTCAGTACTTC
TRBV7-2,few,TRBJ1-4,NA,CASRPTGTRNEKLFF,TGTGCCAGCAGACCAACCGGGACAAGAAATGAAAAACTGTTTTTT
TRBV5-1,NA,TRBJ1-1,NA,CASSSEGLGTEAFF,TGCGCCAGCAGCTCGGAGGGATTGGGCACTGAAGCTTTCTTT
TRBV11-2,NA,TRBJ2-1,TRBD1,CASRPGGSHEQFF,TGTGCCAGCAGGCCAGGGGGTTCCCATGAGCAGTTCTTC
TRBV7-8,NA,TRBJ2-7,TRBD2,CASSLASGIPSIYEQYF,TGTGCCAGCAGCTTAGCTAGCGGGATTCCATCCATTTACGAGCAGTACTTC
TRBV4-2,few,TRBJ1-2,TRBD1,CASSQVAGGDGYTF,TGTGCCAGCAGCCAAGTGGCAGGGGGCGATGGCTACACCTTC
TRBV29-1,few,TRBJ2-2,NA,CSVGSGEGTGELFF,TGCAGCGTTGGATCAGGGGAGGGCACCGGGGAGCTGTTTTTT
TRBV12-3/TRBV12-4,NA,TRBJ1-2,TRBD1,CASSQGDRSGYGYTF,TGTGCCAGCAGTCAGGGGGACAGGTCGGGCTATGGCTACACCTTC
TRBV2,NA,TRBJ1-3,NA,CASSEEQISGNTIYF,TGTGCCAGCAGTGAAGAACAGATCTCTGGAAACACCATATATTTT
TRBV6-1,NA,TRBJ2-5,NA,CASSGSGAPETQYF,TGTGCCAGCAGTGGATCCGGGGCGCCAGAGACCCAGTACTTC
TRBV20-1,once,TRBJ1-2,NA,CSAWAPGMTSYGYTF,TGCAGTGCTTGGGCCCCAGGGATGACGAGCTATGGCTACACCTTC
TRBV14,few,TRBJ2-1,NA,CASSYSGLSRFNEQFF,TGTGCCAGCAGTTACAGCGGACTATCCAGGTTCAATGAGCAGTTCTTC
TRBV15,NA,TRBJ2-1,NA,CATWAWDNEQFF,TGTGCCACGTGGGCGTGGGACAATGAGCAGTTCTTC
TRBV9,few,TRBJ2-5,TRBD1,CASSYGQGGQTQYF,TGTGCCAGCAGCTACGGACAGGGTGGACAGACCCAGTACTTC
TRBV6-5,NA,TRBJ1-2,TRBD1,CASSTLDRERGYTF,TGTGCCAGCAGTACCCTCGACAGGGAACGTGGCTACACCTTC
TRBV24-1,NA,TRBJ2-7,TRBD2,CATIGHLRGLAAYEQYF,TGTGCCACCATCGGGCACCTACGGGGACTAGCGGCCTACGAGCAGTACTTC
TRBV6-6,NA,TRBJ1-2,NA,CASRITEEEGYTF,TGTGCCAGCAGAATAACAGAGGAAGAGGGCTACACCTTC
TRBV20-1,few,TRBJ1-1,NA,CSARVATDTEAFF,TGCAGTGCTAGAGTGGCCACCGACACTGAAGCTTTCTTT
TRBV12-3/TRBV12-4,NA,TRBJ1-2,NA,CASAIGPTNYGYTF,TGTGCCAGCGCCATCGGACCCACTAACTATGGCTACACCTTC
TRBV25-1,few,TRBJ2-1,NA,CASTLGSYNEQFF,TGTGCCAGTACCTTGGGCTCCTACAATGAGCAGTTCTTC
TRBV5-1,NA,TRBJ1-1,NA,CASSARGDKNTEAFF,TGCGCCAGCAGCGCGAGGGGAGATAAGAACACTGAAGCTTTCTTT
TRBV10-3,NA,TRBJ1-1,TRBD1,CAAGQDSNTEAFF,TGTGCCGCAGGACAGGACTCGAACACTGAAGCTTTCTTT
TRBV20-1,few,TRBJ2-1,TRBD2,CSAGRLAGDNEQFF,TGCAGTGCTGGCAGACTAGCGGGAGACAATGAGCAGTTCTTC
TRBV20-1,NA,TRBJ1-2,NA,CSASATGSYGYTF,TGCAGTGCTAGTGCCACAGGGTCCTATGGCTACACCTTC
TRBV29-1,NA,TRBJ1-1,NA,CSVDQNTEAFF,TGCAGCGTGGATCAGAACACTGAAGCTTTCTTT
TRBV12-3/TRBV12-4,NA,TRBJ2-1,TRBD1,CAGNIDRATYNEQFF,TGTGCCGGCAATATCGACAGGGCCACCTACAATGAGCAGTTCTTC
TRBV6-5,NA,TRBJ1-4,NA,CASSYGGKLFF,TGTGCCAGCAGTTATGGGGGAAAACTGTTTTTT
TRBV6-6,few,TRBJ2-3,NA,CASSERQVSTDTQYF,TGTGCCAGCAGTGAGCGACAGGTTAGCACAGATACGCAGTATTTT
TRBV5-6,few,TRBJ2-1,NA,CASSLWAPLYYNEQFF,TGTGCCAGCAGCTTGTGGGCACCCCTATACTACAATGAGCAGTTCTTC
TRBV12-5,NA,TRBJ2-1,TRBD2,CASGSTSGSAYNEQFF,TGTGCTAGTGGCTCCACTAGCGGGAGTGCCTACAATGAGCAGTTCTTC
TRBV9,NA,TRBJ1-2,NA,CASGHNYGYTF,TGTGCCAGCGGGCATAACTATGGCTACACCTTC
TRBV20-1,NA,TRBJ2-7,TRBD2,CSANEVSGANYEQYF,TGCAGTGCTAACGAAGTTAGCGGGGCAAACTACGAGCAGTACTTC
TRBV20-1,few,TRBJ2-4,NA,CSASLSGKGAKNIQYF,TGCAGTGCTAGTTTGTCGGGGAAGGGGGCCAAAAACATTCAGTACTTC